The 25 T cell receptor beta chains listed next were all sequenced from one sample in a study of shared clonotypes between healthy human individuals. The method was immunoSEQ multiplex PCR; TCRdb's version includes in-frame clones alone and lacks a portion of them. The repertoire holds about 1 million clones, with about 75% as singletons. Sequenced sample: memory CD4+ T cells sorted from blood. Subset: CD45RA-negative fraction. The origin of the receptors is a man younger than 35 in good health.

The rearrangement uses TRBV27 and TRBJ2-7; TRBD2 matches 7 bases. Germline loops: CDR1 MNHEY, CDR2 SMNVEV (reference sequence). With 5 bases clipped from V and 0 bases from J, the junction kept 4 bases outside the gene matches. This CDR3 has 14 residues. The CDR3 region is CASSASSGSYEQYF. In DNA form, the CDR3 reads TGTGCCAGCAGTGCCTCTAGCGGCTCCTACGAGCAGTACTTC.

V usage is TRBV6-1 and J usage is TRBJ2-1; 7 bases line up with TRBD1. The CDR3 length is 13 residues. With 6 bases clipped from V and 9 bases from J, the junction kept 8 bases outside the gene matches. Per the germline V gene, CDR1 is MNHNS and CDR2 is SASEGT. DNA of the CDR3: TGTGCCAGCAGGTCGACAGGGCTGGGTGAGCAGTTCTTC. This encodes CASRSTGLGEQFF.

To note about this clone: This specimen includes other DNA sequences encoding the same CDR3. The V and J genes are TRBV5-1 and TRBJ1-4; 10 bases map to TRBD1. The V segment lost 4 bases and the J segment 2 bases; nucleotides outside the gene matches: 2. The germline V gene has CDR1 SGHRS and CDR2 YFSETQ. The CDR3 runs 15 residues. The CDR3 nucleotides are TGCGCCAGCAGCGGGGGACAGGGGACTAATGAAAAACTGTTTTTT. It translates to CASSGGQGTNEKLFF.

The chain combines TRBV7-2 with TRBJ2-2; tentatively, D is TRBD1 (6 bases). The CDR3 has 16 amino acids. V shed 2 bases and J shed 1 base, with 11 bases lying between them. Per the germline V gene, CDR1 is SGHTA and CDR2 is FQGNSA. The CDR3 DNA reads as TGTGCCAGCAGCTTATTGGGACATAGGAACACCGGGGAGCTGTTTTTT. Amino acid sequence: CASSLLGHRNTGELFF.

In DNA form, the CDR3 reads TGTGCCAGCAGCTTGATAGGACTTAGTGCCCAGCATTTT. This codes for CASSLIGLSAQHF. The chain recombines TRBV5-8 with TRBJ1-5; no firm D call. Trimming cost V 1 base and J 11 bases, with 13 bases left between them. The CDR3 runs 13 residues. The germline gives CDR1 SGHTS, CDR2 YDEGEE.

The chain has TRBV4-1 and TRBJ1-3, with TRBD1 as a possible D gene (5 bases). This CDR3 contains 15 residues. Germline CDR1 MGHRA, CDR2 YSYEKL. The germline V and J ends were trimmed by 1 base and 1 base, with 8 bases remaining between them. The CDR3 DNA follows: TGCGCCAGCAGCCAAGGCCAGGGATCTGGAAACACCATATATTTT. It is translated as CASSQGQGSGNTIYF.

The chain joins TRBV30 to TRBJ2-2; tentatively, D is TRBD2 (6 bases). Germline CDR1 reads GTSNPN; CDR2 reads SVGIG (reference sequence). The V gene lost 4 bases and the J gene lost 4 bases, with 10 bases spanning the gap. The CDR3 is 13 amino acids. CDR3 in DNA: TGTGCCTGGATTCTGGGGGGCACCGGGGAGCTGTTTTTT. Its translation: CAWILGGTGELFF.

This clone showed up just a few times. The V gene is TRBV10-3, the J gene TRBJ2-2; 12 positions agree with TRBD1. The CDR3 covers 16 residues. In germline, CDR1 is ENHRY, CDR2 SYGVKD. The J segment lost 5 bases and the V segment lost 10 bases, leaving 11 bases of the junction unmatched. CDR3 loop: CATKGTGGFGTGELFF. The CDR3 nucleotides read TGTGCCACCAAAGGGACAGGGGGCTTCGGGACCGGGGAGCTGTTTTTT.

The V and J genes are TRBV2 and TRBJ2-1; the D is unclear. V gave up 8 bases and J gave up 9 bases, with 17 bases separating them. Germline V CDR1 and CDR2: SNHLY, FYNNEI. This CDR3 has 13 residues. CDR3 loop: CASDSTWAAEQFF. Written as DNA, the CDR3 is TGTGCCAGCGACTCCACATGGGCGGCTGAGCAGTTCTTC.

This sequence joins TRBV28 and TRBJ1-2; D is perhaps TRBD1 (5 bases). The CDR3 has 11 residues. Germline V gene data show CDR1 as MDHEN and CDR2 as SYDVKM. The CDR3 DNA is TGTGCAACGGGGGGTTTTAGTGGCTACACCTTC. Protein sequence: CATGGFSGYTF.

This chain joins TRBV6-1 and TRBJ2-1; no clear D gene. The CDR3 is 13 amino acids. Trimming shortened V by 2 bases and J by 9 bases, and 11 bases separated the two germline ends. Germline values: CDR1 MNHNS, CDR2 SASEGT. The CDR3 protein is CASSERFRSEQFF. CDR3 sequence (DNA): TGTGCCAGCAGTGAACGTTTCCGGAGTGAGCAGTTCTTC.

V usage is TRBV30 and J usage is TRBJ2-2; no clear D. Germline CDR1 reads GTSNPN; CDR2 reads SVGIG (reference sequence). V lost 0 bases to trimming and J lost 5 bases, with 7 bases between them. The length of the CDR3 is 13 residues. The CDR3 spells CAWSVPPTGELFF. The CDR3 region has the DNA TGTGCCTGGAGTGTACCTCCGACCGGGGAGCTGTTTTTT.

V gene TRBV29-1 combines with J gene TRBJ2-1; TRBD2 matches 9 bases. This CDR3 contains 14 residues. V lost 5 bases and J lost 8; bases outside the gene matches: 10. Germline CDR1 and CDR2: SQVTM and ANQGSEA. The DNA of the CDR3 is TGCAGCGTTCTCAAAGCGGGAGGAACGTATGAGCAGTTCTTC. Amino acid sequence: CSVLKAGGTYEQFF.

This clone has just one count. The gene calls are TRBV28 and TRBJ2-3, with a possible D match to TRBD1 (7 bases). From germline, CDR1 is MDHEN and CDR2 SYDVKM. Trimming removed 11 bases from V and 4 bases from J, with 19 bases in between. The length of the CDR3 is 14 residues. CDR3 bases: TGTGCCTCAGGGCGGGACAGAATAGCAGATACGCAGTATTTT. Encoded protein: CASGRDRIADTQYF.

This sequence joins TRBV11-2 and TRBJ1-1; no clear D gene. The CDR3 covers 15 residues. Trimming took off 0 bases at V and 5 bases at J, with 13 bases between the two ends. Germline CDR1 reads SGHAT; CDR2 reads FQNNGV. CDR3 sequence: CASSLEMGLGTEAFF. The CDR3 DNA sequence: TGTGCCAGCAGCTTAGAGATGGGGTTGGGAACTGAAGCTTTCTTT.

This chain's CDR3 is CASSLPGGSHEQYF. The DNA of the CDR3 is TGTGCCAGCAGCTTACCCGGGGGGAGCCACGAGCAGTACTTC. This rearrangement joins TRBV13 to TRBJ2-7; 7 positions match TRBD2. From germline, CDR1 is PRHDT and CDR2 FYEKMQ (reference sequence). The CDR3 has 14 amino acids. With V trimmed by 2 bases and J by 5 bases, 6 bases remained unmatched.

Concerning this clone: This same CDR3 is encoded by further DNA sequences in the sample. V is TRBV18 and J is TRBJ1-6; D gene unclear. This CDR3 spans 14 amino acids. V dropped 3 bases and J dropped 0 bases, with 3 bases sitting between them. Per germline, CDR1 KGHSH and CDR2 LQKENI. The CDR3 loop reads CASSPSSYNSPLHF. The CDR3 DNA is TGTGCCAGCTCACCGAGCTCCTATAATTCACCCCTCCACTTT.

This clone showed up just once. This chain uses TRBV11-3 with TRBJ2-3, with TRBD2 identical over 11 bases. This CDR3 comprises 16 residues. Trimming took 4 bases from V and 0 from J; bases not matched to a gene: 3. Germline V gene lookup returns CDR1 SGHNT and CDR2 YENEEA. As DNA, the CDR3 is TGTGCCAGCAGCTGGGGACTAGCGGCCAGCACAGATACGCAGTATTTT. Encoded protein: CASSWGLAASTDTQYF.

This chain uses TRBV11-2 with TRBJ1-2; D is undetermined. The V gene's germline CDR1 is SGHAT and CDR2 FQNNGV. Trimming took 6 bases from V and 7 from J, leaving 18 bases between them. This CDR3 is built from 14 residues. CDR3 in amino acids: CASRGIDHKRGYTF. In DNA form, the CDR3 reads TGTGCCAGCAGGGGGATAGACCATAAGCGTGGCTACACCTTC.

The chain couples TRBV19 to TRBJ2-3; TRBD1 matches at 9 bases. There are 15 residues in the CDR3. V trimming: 8 bases; J trimming: 2 bases; junction bases outside the gene matches: 8. In germline, CDR1 is LNHDA, CDR2 SQIVND (reference sequence). The CDR3: CASSQGARNTDTQYF. The CDR3, as DNA: TGTGCCAGTTCACAGGGGGCGCGTAACACAGATACGCAGTATTTT.

The chain joins TRBV25-1 to TRBJ2-1; D possibly corresponds to TRBD1 (5 bases). From germline, CDR1 is MGHDK and CDR2 SYGVNS. Trimming pared 1 base from V and 12 bases from J, leaving 13 bases between. The length of the CDR3 is 13 residues. The CDR3 loop reads CASSECAGCRQFF. In nucleotides, the CDR3 is TGTGCCAGCAGTGAATGCGCAGGGTGCAGGCAGTTCTTC.

V is TRBV11-2 and J is TRBJ2-7, with 7 bases lining up with TRBD1. The V gene's germline CDR1 is SGHAT and CDR2 FQNNGV. This CDR3 has 15 amino acids. With V trimmed by 6 bases and J by 7 bases, 15 bases remained unmatched. The chain's CDR3 is CASSFTGTATGEQYF. CDR3 bases: TGTGCCAGCAGTTTTACCGGGACAGCTACGGGGGAGCAGTACTTC.

The chain is built from TRBV5-8 and TRBJ2-4; D possibly corresponds to TRBD1 (5 bases). Germline V gives CDR1 SGHTS, CDR2 YDEGEE. Trimming took off 0 bases at V and 7 bases at J, with 11 bases between the two ends. CDR3 length: 14 residues. CDR3 nucleotides: TGTGCCAGCAGCTTGGGCCAGGGCGCTAACATTCAGTACTTC. Protein: CASSLGQGANIQYF.

A note on this clone: Other DNA sequences in the same sample also yield this CDR3. The chain is built from TRBV10-3 and TRBJ1-1; possible D gene TRBD1, 5 bases. Germline V CDR1 and CDR2: ENHRY, SYGVKD. The CDR3 length is 14 residues. V gave up 3 bases and J gave up 1 base, with 9 bases separating them. The CDR3 loop is CAISDRGGNTEAFF. The CDR3, as DNA: TGTGCCATCAGTGACCGCGGGGGGAACACTGAAGCTTTCTTT.

The gene calls are TRBV7-2 and TRBJ2-7; D gene ambiguous. V was cut by 2 bases and J by 4 bases, with 9 bases left in between. The CDR3 sequence is 13 residues long. The germline V gene encodes CDR1 SGHTA and CDR2 FQGNSA. The CDR3 DNA is TGTGCCAGCAGCTTAAGGCAAAGTTACGAGCAGTACTTC. It is translated as CASSLRQSYEQYF.